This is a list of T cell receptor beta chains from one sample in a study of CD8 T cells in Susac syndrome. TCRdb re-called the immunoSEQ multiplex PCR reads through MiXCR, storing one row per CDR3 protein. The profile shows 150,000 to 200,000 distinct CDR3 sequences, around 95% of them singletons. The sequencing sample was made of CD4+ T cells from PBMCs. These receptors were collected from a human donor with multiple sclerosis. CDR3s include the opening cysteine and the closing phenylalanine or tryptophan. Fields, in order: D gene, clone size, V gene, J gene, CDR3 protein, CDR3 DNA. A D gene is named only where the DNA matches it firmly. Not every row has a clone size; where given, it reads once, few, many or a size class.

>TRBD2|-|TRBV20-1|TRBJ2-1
CSAKVPGTKGNEQFF
TGCAGTGCCAAAGTCCCGGGGACTAAGGGGAATGAGCAGTTCTTC
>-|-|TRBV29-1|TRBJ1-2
CSAEEVGGFLGGYTF
TGCAGCGCTGAAGAGGTGGGGGGCTTTTTAGGAGGCTACACCTTC
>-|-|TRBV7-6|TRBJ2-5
CASSLAEASDQYF
TGTGCCAGCAGCTTAGCCGAAGCTTCAGACCAGTACTTC
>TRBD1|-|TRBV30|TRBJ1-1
CAWEVGTGGTEAFF
TGTGCCTGGGAAGTGGGGACAGGGGGAACTGAAGCTTTCTTT
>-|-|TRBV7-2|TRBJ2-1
CASSSGVSYNEQFF
TGTGCCAGCAGCTCTGGGGTCTCCTACAATGAGCAGTTCTTC
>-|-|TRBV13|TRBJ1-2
CASSLAFNGPNYGYTF
TGTGCCAGCAGCTTAGCGTTTAATGGCCCAAACTATGGCTACACCTTC
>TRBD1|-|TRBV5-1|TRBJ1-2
CASSPLGTGTGYTF
TGCGCCAGCAGCCCACTTGGGACAGGGACCGGCTACACCTTC
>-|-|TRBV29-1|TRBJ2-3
CSVSLGDTQYF
TGCAGCGTAAGCCTTGGAGATACGCAGTATTTT
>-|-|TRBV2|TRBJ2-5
CASSVGQYQETQYF
TGTGCCAGCAGTGTCGGACAGTACCAAGAGACCCAGTACTTC
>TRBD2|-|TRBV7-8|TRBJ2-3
CASSRDLAADTQYF
TGTGCCAGCAGTCGGGACCTAGCGGCAGATACGCAGTATTTT
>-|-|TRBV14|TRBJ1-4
CASSPWTGEKLFF
TGTGCCAGCAGCCCCTGGACCGGTGAAAAACTGTTTTTT
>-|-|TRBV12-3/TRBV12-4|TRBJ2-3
CASSLGGNTQYF
TGTGCCAGCAGTTTAGGCGGAAATACGCAGTATTTT
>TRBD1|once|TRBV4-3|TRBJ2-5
CASSQRGQGNETQYF
TGCGCCAGCAGCCAACGGGGACAGGGTAACGAGACCCAGTACTTC
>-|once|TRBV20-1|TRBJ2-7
CSANRRGEQYF
TGCAGTGCTAATCGACGGGGCGAGCAGTACTTC
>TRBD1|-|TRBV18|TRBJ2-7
CASSPDRGIYEQYF
TGTGCCAGCTCACCAGACAGGGGCATCTACGAGCAGTACTTC
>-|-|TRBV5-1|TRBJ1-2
CASSLIGDNGYTF
TGCGCCAGCAGCTTGATAGGGGACAATGGCTACACCTTC
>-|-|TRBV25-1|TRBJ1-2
CASSGQGQGYTF
TGTGCCAGCAGTGGGCAGGGACAAGGCTACACCTTC
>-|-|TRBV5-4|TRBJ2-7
CASSRDAAYEQYF
TGTGCCAGCAGCAGGGACGCGGCCTACGAGCAGTACTTC
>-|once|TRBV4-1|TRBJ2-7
CASSQVIQGYEQYF
TGCGCCAGCAGCCAAGTCATCCAGGGCTACGAGCAGTACTTC
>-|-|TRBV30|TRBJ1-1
CAWNPGGTEAFF
TGTGCCTGGAACCCTGGGGGGACTGAAGCTTTCTTT
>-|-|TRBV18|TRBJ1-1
CASSRSANLGNTEAFF
TGTGCCAGCTCACGTAGTGCTAACCTGGGGAACACTGAAGCTTTCTTT
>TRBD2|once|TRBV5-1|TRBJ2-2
CASSLLAGPTGELFF
TGCGCCAGCAGCTTACTAGCGGGACCCACCGGGGAGCTGTTTTTT
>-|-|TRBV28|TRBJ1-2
CASSSPGGQGVYGYTF
TGTGCCAGCAGTTCCCCCGGGGGCCAGGGTGTCTATGGCTACACCTTC
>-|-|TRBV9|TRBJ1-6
CASSEGQSNSPLHF
TGTGCCAGCAGCGAGGGACAATCTAATTCACCCCTCCACTTT
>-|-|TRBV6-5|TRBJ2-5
CASSYSPEIQLRETQYF
TGTGCCAGCAGTTACTCCCCCGAGATCCAGCTGCGGGAGACCCAGTACTTC
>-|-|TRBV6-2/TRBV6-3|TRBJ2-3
CASSARPTADTQYF
TGTGCCAGCAGTGCACGGCCAACCGCAGATACGCAGTATTTT
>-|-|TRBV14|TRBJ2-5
CASSQLLGQKETQYF
TGTGCCAGCAGCCAGCTACTTGGACAGAAAGAGACCCAGTACTTC
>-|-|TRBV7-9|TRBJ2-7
CASSLGAGVSYEQYF
TGTGCCAGCAGCTTAGGGGCAGGGGTGTCCTACGAGCAGTACTTC
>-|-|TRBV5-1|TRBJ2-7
CASSRQGGTYEQYF
TGCGCCAGCAGCCGTCAGGGGGGGACCTACGAGCAGTACTTC
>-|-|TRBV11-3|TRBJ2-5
CASSWTAQETQYF
TGTGCCAGCAGCTGGACAGCCCAAGAGACCCAGTACTTC
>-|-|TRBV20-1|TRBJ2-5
CSAHQGYQETQYF
TGCAGTGCTCATCAGGGTTACCAAGAGACCCAGTACTTC